This T cell receptor beta chain was retrieved from a study of T cells in Graves' hyperthyroidism and ophthalmopathy. In this sample, this clonotype turned up many times. Its specificity is unknown. This CDR3 is built from 19 residues. V was pared by 3 bases and J by 3 bases, with 11 bases of the junction left unmatched. Germline loops: CDR1 MDHEN, CDR2 SYDVKM. Whole-study findings and limits: The model made its ophthalmopathy prediction, and onset followed a median about 6 months later.

There were TCR beta CDR3 regions amplified from RNA transcripts. TCR CDR3 regions were first amplified by RT-PCR with HTBI primers. MiXCR was run by TCRdb on the multiplex PCR reads, yielding one entry per CDR3 protein. In the table there are about 160,000 distinct CDR3 sequences, 9.4% of which are singletons. The PBMCs had their origin in 7.5 to 10 ml of fresh peripheral blood. The rearrangement links TRBV28 to TRBJ2-7; the match to TRBD2 covers 16 bases. The sample was blood. The sequence derives from a woman aged 18-35 years with Graves' hyperthyroidism that later progressed to Graves' ophthalmopathy. The CDR3: CASSFPAGTSGRGFYEQYF. CDR3 DNA: TGTGCCAGCAGTTTCCCAGCCGGGACTAGCGGGAGGGGATTCTACGAGCAGTACTTC.